In its sample, the clone carrying this T cell receptor beta chain was seen once. Its antigen is still unknown. Germline V gene sequence: CDR1 SGHDN, CDR2 FVKESK. The V end lost 3 bases, the J end lost 5 bases, and 13 bases lay between the germline ends. The length of the CDR3 is 14 residues. The data derive from a study of cytomegalovirus exposure and HLA in healthy donors. The donors were part of the validation cohort of over a hundred subjects. That cohort was separate from the first cohort, which comprised under 750 subjects. Study-wide results and limits: For most TCR sequences rarity was the rule, although some public TCRs occurred in many donors.

Assay: immunoSEQ multiplex PCR; the TCRdb copy retains only in-frame clones and omits some. The data contain some 150,000 clones, approximately 89% of them singletons. The receptor was isolated from a woman younger than 35 in good health and CMV-seropositive. The V and J genes are TRBV14 and TRBJ1-2, with a tentative D call TRBD1 (5 bases). Sequencing was performed on PBMCs. The CDR3 region has the DNA TGTGCCAGCAGCCAGGGACTACTCGAATATGGCTACACCTTC. This sequence encodes CASSQGLLEYGYTF.